The 18 T cell receptor beta chains given below trace back to one sample, sequenced in a study of cytomegalovirus exposure and HLA in healthy donors. PCR used 60 Vbeta primers and 13 Jbeta primers. Sequencing was performed with immunoSEQ multiplex PCR; in TCRdb, only in-frame clones are kept and a portion is missing. The sample includes about 94,000 clones, approximately 76% seen only once; the top ten take 1.4%. Sequences were obtained from PBMCs. These TCRs come from a male donor in good health and CMV-seronegative.

This CDR3 is CASSRTGLENQPQHF. As DNA, the CDR3 is TGCGCCAGCAGCCGGACAGGGTTGGAAAATCAGCCCCAGCATTTT. The chain joins TRBV5-1 to TRBJ1-5, with 8 nucleotides matching TRBD1. The CDR3 consists of 15 residues. Germline-derived CDR1 and CDR2 are SGHRS and YFSETQ. V shed 4 bases and J 4 bases; nucleotides not matched to a gene: 7.

The table lists this clone with a count of one. This chain connects TRBV7-9 to TRBJ2-1, with 12 bases identical to TRBD2. Germline V gene sequence: CDR1 SEHNR, CDR2 FQNEAQ (reference sequence). CDR3 length equals 16 residues. V lost 3 bases to trimming and J lost 12 bases; unmatched junction nucleotides: 12. The CDR3 loop is CASSLPSLAGGPLQFF. As DNA, the CDR3 is TGTGCCAGCAGCTTGCCGTCGCTAGCGGGAGGGCCATTGCAGTTCTTC.

The V and J genes are TRBV5-1 and TRBJ1-2; no firm D call. Trimming removed 0 bases at V and 2 bases at J, with 5 bases between. This CDR3 spans 13 amino acids. The germline CDR1 and CDR2 sequences are SGHRS and YFSETQ. The CDR3 coding sequence is TGCGCCAGCAGCTTGGAACGGAACTATGGCTACACCTTC. Translating gives CASSLERNYGYTF.

The gene calls are TRBV7-2 and TRBJ2-1; 7 bases align to TRBD2. The trim removed 5 bases at V and 0 bases at J, leaving 7 bases unmatched. From germline, CDR1 is SGHTA and CDR2 FQGNSA. This CDR3 spans 16 amino acids. CDR3 bases: TGTGCCAGCAGCCACATAGCGGGTAGCTCCTACAATGAGCAGTTCTTC. Translation: CASSHIAGSSYNEQFF.

This clone was observed a single time. The rearrangement links TRBV11-3 to TRBJ2-1; D is ambiguous. Trimming pared 1 base from V and 9 bases from J, leaving 10 bases between. There are 13 residues in the CDR3. Germline V lookup: CDR1 SGHNT, CDR2 YENEEA. CDR3 bases: TGTGCCAGCAGCTTAGTTGGCTTTGTTGAGCAGTTCTTC. Residues: CASSLVGFVEQFF.

The genes are TRBV18 and TRBJ2-3; 7 bases map to TRBD1. Germline-derived CDR1 and CDR2 are KGHSH and LQKENI. Trimming at V came to 4 bases and at J to 1 base, leaving 8 bases not matched to a gene. CDR3 size: 16 residues. CDR3 loop: CASSRTRGQGTDTQYF. The CDR3 bases are TGTGCCAGCTCACGCACTCGCGGACAGGGCACAGATACGCAGTATTTT.

The CDR3 here is CASWDSARGRTEAFF. CDR3 coding DNA: TGTGCCAGTTGGGACAGCGCGAGGGGGAGGACTGAAGCTTTCTTT. This sequence joins TRBV19 and TRBJ1-1; 7 bases line up with TRBD1. J was trimmed by 5 bases and V by 8 bases; bases with no gene match: 14. CDR1 and CDR2 from the germline V gene are LNHDA and SQIVND (reference sequence). CDR3 length equals 15 residues.

This sequence joins TRBV2 and TRBJ1-2; TRBD1 might be the D (6 bases). Germline V gene sequence: CDR1 SNHLY, CDR2 FYNNEI. Trimming removed 2 bases from V and 3 bases from J, with 10 bases in between. The CDR3 consists of 14 residues. This CDR3 is CASSESGDHYGYTF. CDR3 in DNA: TGTGCCAGCAGTGAATCAGGGGACCACTATGGCTACACCTTC.

The chain couples TRBV5-6 to TRBJ1-2; no definite D call. The CDR3 totals 13 residues. Trimming removed 1 base at V and 8 bases at J, with 12 bases between. Germline V gene sequence: CDR1 SGHDT, CDR2 YYEEEE. The DNA for the CDR3 is TGTGCCAGCAGCTTGATCGGAGCGGGCGGCTACACCTTC. Encoded protein: CASSLIGAGGYTF.

This clone appeared once. The chain employs TRBV7-3 and TRBJ1-1; tentative D call: TRBD1 (5 bases). This CDR3 has 13 amino acids. The germline gives CDR1 SGHTA, CDR2 FQGTGA. Trimming stripped 5 bases from V and 0 bases from J, with 7 bases between. The CDR3 sequence: CASSQTVNTEAFF. The CDR3, as DNA: TGTGCCAGCAGCCAGACAGTGAACACTGAAGCTTTCTTT.

This clone has only one observation. The chain links TRBV6-5 to TRBJ1-6; D possibly corresponds to TRBD1 (5 bases). V shed 8 bases and J shed 5 bases, with 13 bases lying between them. Germline V gene sequence: CDR1 MNHEY, CDR2 SVGAGI. This CDR3 has 14 residues. CDR3 sequence (DNA): TGTGCCAGCTATCCAACAGGAAATAATTCACCCCTCCACTTT. It is translated as CASYPTGNNSPLHF.

This clone has only a few counts. The gene calls are TRBV6-1 and TRBJ2-2; 8 bases fit TRBD1. Per germline, CDR1 MNHNS and CDR2 SASEGT. V trimming: 6 bases; J trimming: 3 bases; junction bases outside the gene matches: 6. This CDR3 has 15 residues. CDR3 nucleotides: TGTGCCAGCAGATTACAGGGGGTAGACACCGGGGAGCTGTTTTTT. Residues: CASRLQGVDTGELFF.

V gene TRBV7-9 combines with J gene TRBJ1-1; perhaps TRBD1 as D (6 bases). Germline V gives CDR1 SEHNR, CDR2 FQNEAQ (reference sequence). The V end was cut by 5 bases, the J end by 7 bases, with 14 bases between. The CDR3 spans 13 residues. In nucleotides, the CDR3 is TGTGCCAGCAGCCCGTGGGACATACATGAAGCTTTCTTT. It yields the protein CASSPWDIHEAFF.

This clone came up a few times. The chain uses TRBV11-2 and TRBJ1-6; 7 bases are shared with TRBD1. V gave up 7 bases and J gave up 9 bases; unmatched junction bases: 9. CDR1 and CDR2 (germline): SGHAT, FQNNGV. The CDR3 loop spans 14 amino acids. The CDR3 DNA sequence: TGTGCCAGCAACCGACAGGGAAGGGGTTCACCCCTCCACTTT. Its protein product is CASNRQGRGSPLHF. The complete variable domain, with remaining parts taken from reference TRBV11-2 and TRBJ1-6, reads EAGVAQSPRYKIIEKRQSVAFWCNPISGHATLYWYQQILGQGPKLLIQFQNNGVVDDSQLPKDRFSAERLKGVDSTLKIQPAKLEDSAVYLCASNRQGRGSPLHFGNGTRLTVT.

V gene TRBV28 combines with J gene TRBJ2-1; 10 bases map to TRBD2. Germline assignment: CDR1 MDHEN and CDR2 SYDVKM. This CDR3 region has 15 residues. With V trimmed by 7 bases and J by 10 bases, 13 bases remained unmatched. The CDR3 sequence: CASTPSGSLTKEQFF. The CDR3 DNA follows: TGTGCCAGCACCCCTAGCGGGAGTTTAACGAAGGAGCAGTTCTTC.

V is TRBV28 and J is TRBJ1-3; TRBD1 is a possible D gene (5 bases). The CDR3 has 14 amino acids. CDR1 is MDHEN and CDR2 is SYDVKM in the germline V gene. Trimming shortened V by 2 bases and J by 1 base, and 6 bases separated the two germline ends. The CDR3 protein is CASSLGGSGNTIYF. The CDR3, as DNA: TGTGCCAGCAGTTTAGGGGGGTCTGGAAACACCATATATTTT.

The chain has TRBV27 and TRBJ2-7; 10 bases match TRBD1. V gave up 7 bases and J gave up 3 bases; unmatched junction bases: 12. Germline CDR1 is MNHEY and CDR2 is SMNVEV (reference sequence). The CDR3 covers 16 residues. The CDR3 region has the DNA TGTGCCAGCAAACAAAGAGGGACAGGGGAGGGCTACGAGCAGTACTTC. Amino acids: CASKQRGTGEGYEQYF.

This chain connects TRBV19 to TRBJ2-2; 7 nucleotides match TRBD1. Looked up from germline, CDR1 is LNHDA and CDR2 is SQIVND (reference sequence). The CDR3 extends over 14 amino acids. V shed 11 bases and J 2 bases; nucleotides not matched to a gene: 8. CDR3 amino acids: CAAHRGVNTGELFF. The CDR3 DNA sequence: TGTGCCGCGCACAGGGGAGTCAACACCGGGGAGCTGTTTTTT.